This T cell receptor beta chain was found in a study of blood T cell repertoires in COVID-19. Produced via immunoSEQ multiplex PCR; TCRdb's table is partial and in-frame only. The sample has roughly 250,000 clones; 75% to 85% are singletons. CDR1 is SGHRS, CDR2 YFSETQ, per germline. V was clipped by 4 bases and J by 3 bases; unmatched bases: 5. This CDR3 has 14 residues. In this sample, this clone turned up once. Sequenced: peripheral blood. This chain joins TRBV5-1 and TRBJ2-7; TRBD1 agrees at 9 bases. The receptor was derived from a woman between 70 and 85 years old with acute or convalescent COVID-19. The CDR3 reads CASSRTGADYEQYF. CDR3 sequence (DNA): TGCGCCAGCAGCCGGACAGGGGCGGACTACGAGCAGTACTTC.